One and the same sample provided the 21 T cell receptor beta chains below, sequenced in a study of blood T cell repertoires in COVID-19. Method: immunoSEQ multiplex PCR; TCRdb's copy keeps in-frame clones and lacks some. Here the sample spans around 200,000 clones, 87% being singletons. Sequencing was done on a sample of peripheral blood. These receptors all stem from a man aged 60 to 75 who had recovered from COVID-19.

The V and J genes are TRBV9 and TRBJ2-2; TRBD1 matches at 7 bases. V dropped 5 bases and J dropped 0; count of bases not matched to a gene: 1. The CDR3 covers 14 residues. In germline, CDR1 is SGDLS, CDR2 YYNGEE. The CDR3 bases are TGTGCCAGCAGGACAGGGTCGAACACCGGGGAGCTGTTTTTT. It is translated as CASRTGSNTGELFF. The full variable domain, rest sourced from reference TRBV9 and TRBJ2-2, is DSGVTQTPKHLITATGQRVTLRCSPRSGDLSVYWYQQSLDQGLQFLIQYYNGEERAKGNILERFSAQQFPDLHSELNLSSLELGDSALYFCASRTGSNTGELFFGEGSRLTVL.

The count of this clone is one. The rearrangement uses TRBV28 and TRBJ2-7, with 8 bases lining up with TRBD2. The CDR3 has 15 amino acids. J was trimmed by 0 bases and V by 6 bases; bases with no gene match: 7. The germline V gene encodes CDR1 MDHEN and CDR2 SYDVKM. The CDR3 loop reads CASRPGGTSSYEQYF. DNA of the CDR3: TGTGCCAGCAGACCTGGAGGGACTAGCTCCTACGAGCAGTACTTC.

The chain links TRBV30 to TRBJ2-3; no firm D call. CDR1 and CDR2 from the germline V gene are GTSNPN and SVGIG (reference sequence). This CDR3 region has 13 residues. The V gene lost 4 bases and the J gene lost 0 bases, with 8 bases spanning the gap. This CDR3 is CAWNPLSTDTQYF. The CDR3 region has the DNA TGTGCCTGGAATCCCCTTAGCACAGATACGCAGTATTTT.

The chain links TRBV9 to TRBJ2-2; possible D gene TRBD1, 5 bases. Germline V lookup: CDR1 SGDLS, CDR2 YYNGEE. With 3 bases removed from V and 2 bases from J, the gap between germline ends came to 17 bases. This CDR3 is built from 17 residues. The CDR3 coding sequence is TGTGCCAGCAGCGCCCTAATAGGGGCCCTAAACACCGGGGAGCTGTTTTTT. Protein sequence: CASSALIGALNTGELFF. Filled out from reference TRBV9 and TRBJ2-2, the complete variable domain reads DSGVTQTPKHLITATGQRVTLRCSPRSGDLSVYWYQQSLDQGLQFLIQYYNGEERAKGNILERFSAQQFPDLHSELNLSSLELGDSALYFCASSALIGALNTGELFFGEGSRLTVL.

The J gene is TRBJ1-1, the V gene TRBV7-8; D perhaps matches TRBD1 (6 bases). The CDR3 has 16 residues. Germline V gene lookup returns CDR1 SGHVS and CDR2 FQNEAQ. Trimming stripped 0 bases from V and 6 bases from J, with 17 bases between. The CDR3 sequence: CASSLALYRVGAEAFF. In DNA form, the CDR3 reads TGTGCCAGCAGCTTAGCTCTATACAGGGTTGGGGCTGAAGCTTTCTTT.

The chain joins TRBV5-1 to TRBJ2-7, with a weak D call TRBD1 (5 bases). Germline lookup yields CDR1 SGHRS and CDR2 YFSETQ. There are 14 residues in the CDR3. Trimming cost V 4 bases and J 7 bases, with 18 bases left between them. The CDR3 loop is CASSLLGQGREQYF. The CDR3 DNA reads as TGCGCCAGCAGCCTCCTAGGGCAGGGCCGGGAGCAGTACTTC.

DNA of the CDR3: TGTGCCAGCAGTAAATGGTTCGGGTTTTCTGGAAACACCATATATTTT. Translating it yields CASSKWFGFSGNTIYF. V usage is TRBV27 and J usage is TRBJ1-3; D gene unclear. Germline loops: CDR1 MNHEY, CDR2 SMNVEV (reference sequence). The ends were cut back, 5 bases at V and 1 base at J, with 15 bases in the middle. CDR3 length equals 16 residues.

Many counts were recorded for this clone. Other DNA variants within this sample encode the same CDR3. The rearrangement uses TRBV2 and TRBJ1-5; D remains unclear. In germline, CDR1 is SNHLY, CDR2 FYNNEI. CDR3 size: 13 residues. V lost 6 bases and J 4 bases, leaving 10 bases between the germline ends. The CDR3 here is CASRRDTNQPQHF. The CDR3 nucleotides are TGTGCCAGCAGAAGAGACACTAATCAGCCCCAGCATTTT. The full variable domain, with the rest looked up from reference TRBV2 and TRBJ1-5, is EPEVTQTPSHQVTQMGQEVILRCVPISNHLYFYWYRQILGQKVEFLVSFYNNEISEKSEIFDDQFSVERPDGSNFTLKIRSTKLEDSAMYFCASRRDTNQPQHFGDGTRLSIL.

This clone has only one observation. This rearrangement joins TRBV20-1 to TRBJ2-5; D might be TRBD1 (6 bases). CDR1 and CDR2 (germline): DFQATT, SNEGSKA (reference sequence). The CDR3 is made up of 11 amino acids. Trimming pared 6 bases from V and 5 bases from J, leaving 10 bases between. CDR3 bases: TGCAGTGCGACGAGGGGGGAGACCCAGTACTTC. Protein product: CSATRGETQYF.

This clone was seen a handful of times. CDR3 sequence reads: CASSLEDRLSYGYTF. The CDR3 DNA follows: TGTGCCAGCAGCCTAGAAGACAGACTTTCCTATGGCTACACCTTC. This chain joins TRBV5-4 and TRBJ1-2; maybe TRBD1 (5 bases). V dropped 4 bases and J dropped 4 bases, with 17 bases sitting between them. Germline CDR1 and CDR2: SGHNT and YYREEE (reference sequence). The CDR3 runs to 15 residues.

This chain links TRBV11-2 with TRBJ2-1; weak D call: TRBD1 (5 bases). Germline V gene lookup returns CDR1 SGHAT and CDR2 FQNNGV. The CDR3 contains 13 residues. With 3 bases removed from V and 8 bases from J, the gap between germline ends came to 11 bases. CDR3 sequence (DNA): TGTGCCAGCAGCTTCGCTCAGGGTCATGAGCAGTTCTTC. Amino acids: CASSFAQGHEQFF.

The chain joins TRBV5-6 to TRBJ2-3; 9 nucleotides align to TRBD1. This CDR3 spans 16 amino acids. J was trimmed by 3 bases and V by 3 bases; bases with no gene match: 8. Germline values: CDR1 SGHDT, CDR2 YYEEEE. CDR3 in DNA: TGTGCCAGCAGCTCCCCGGGACAGGGTAGTACAGATACGCAGTATTTT. This translates into CASSSPGQGSTDTQYF.

This chain uses TRBV7-3 with TRBJ2-2, with 9 positions matching TRBD2. Germline CDR1 SGHTA, CDR2 FQGTGA. The CDR3 contains 15 residues. V dropped 2 bases and J dropped 5; count of bases not matched to a gene: 3. The CDR3 protein is CASSLAGGQTGELFF. CDR3 in DNA: TGTGCCAGCAGCTTAGCGGGAGGGCAGACCGGGGAGCTGTTTTTT.

The gene calls are TRBV12-2 and TRBJ2-1; the table names TRBD2, a call not compared with the DNA. TRBV12-2 is a listed pseudogene. CDR3 length: 19 residues. CDR3 amino acids: CASRPSRRTFPDSYNEQFF. In DNA, the CDR3 is TGTGCAAGTCGCCCGAGCCGGAGGACTTTTCCTGACTCCTACAATGAGCAGTTCTTC.

This clone has just a few counts. The chain recombines TRBV2 with TRBJ1-6; no definite D call. There are 14 residues in the CDR3. V shed 7 bases and J shed 5 bases, with 12 bases lying between them. Germline CDR1 and CDR2: SNHLY and FYNNEI. The CDR3 DNA follows: TGTGCCAGCACCGAACGGGAGAATAATTCACCCCTCCACTTT. It specifies CASTERENNSPLHF.

This chain links TRBV7-9 with TRBJ2-7; no reliable D call. The CDR3 spans 17 residues. CDR1 SEHNR and CDR2 FQNEAQ come from the germline V gene (reference sequence). The V and J ends lost 5 bases and 1 base respectively, with 21 bases between them. CDR3 amino acids: CASSQPSATLVSYEQYF. In nucleotides, the CDR3 is TGTGCCAGCAGCCAACCCTCCGCCACCCTAGTTTCCTACGAGCAGTACTTC.

J is TRBJ2-7 and V is TRBV19; 9 bases match TRBD2. This CDR3 has 14 residues. V was pared by 4 bases and J by 0 bases, with 1 base of the junction left unmatched. Germline V gene sequence: CDR1 LNHDA, CDR2 SQIVND (reference sequence). CDR3 loop: CASSRTSDSYEQYF. The CDR3 DNA reads as TGTGCCAGTAGTAGGACTAGCGACTCCTACGAGCAGTACTTC.

V gene TRBV6-2 or TRBV6-3 combines with J gene TRBJ2-5; unclear D gene. The germline V gene encodes CDR1 MNHEY and CDR2 SVGEGT. This CDR3 region has 13 residues. The V end lost 1 base, the J end lost 3 bases, and 6 bases lay between the germline ends. The DNA of the CDR3 is TGTGCCAGCAGTTACTTCGGTAAAGAGACCCAGTACTTC. Its protein product is CASSYFGKETQYF.

Turning to this clone: Other DNA sequences of this sample code for an identical CDR3. V gene TRBV18 combines with J gene TRBJ1-5, with TRBD1 identical over 8 bases. V lost 6 bases to trimming and J lost 2 bases; unmatched junction nucleotides: 3. The CDR3 sequence is 14 residues long. In germline, CDR1 is KGHSH, CDR2 LQKENI. CDR3 protein: CASSPGQGNQPQHF. DNA of the CDR3: TGTGCCAGCTCTCCGGGACAGGGCAATCAGCCCCAGCATTTT.

CDR3 DNA: TGTGCCAGCAGCCGACAGGAGGGGGCGAGCTCTGGAAACACCATATATTTT. Its protein is CASSRQEGASSGNTIYF. The V gene is TRBV6-6, the J gene TRBJ1-3; 7 bases match TRBD1. V was clipped by 6 bases and J by 0 bases; unmatched bases: 11. The CDR3 loop spans 17 amino acids. The V gene's germline CDR1 is MNHNY and CDR2 SVGAGI (reference sequence).

V and J are TRBV5-4 and TRBJ2-3; D may be TRBD2 (7 bases). With 4 bases removed from V and 9 bases from J, the gap between germline ends came to 27 bases. The CDR3 loop spans 17 amino acids. Germline CDR1 and CDR2: SGHNT and YYREEE (reference sequence). The CDR3 region has the DNA TGTGCCAGCAGCCGTACCGGGGGGCGGAACTCCCAACTAACGCAGTATTTT. Its translation is CASSRTGGRNSQLTQYF.